In this sample, the clone carrying this T cell receptor (beta chain) turned up a few times. Its specificity is unknown. The study ran its PCR with 60 Vbeta and 13 Jbeta primers. Repertoires were generated with immunoSEQ multiplex PCR, while TCRdb's copy carries only in-frame clones and drops some. The table shows about 64,000 clones, with 85% occurring only once. The data were taken from a study of cytomegalovirus exposure and HLA in healthy donors. Overall study results and limits: As a later analysis showed, a missense DCLRE1C variant was linked to trimming of TCR beta V- and J-genes. Most subjects had HLA-A and HLA-B alleles reportedly predicted accurately by TCR beta sequences.

Healthy people donating bone marrow made up the donors. V lost 6 bases and J 1 base, leaving 7 bases between the germline ends. This CDR3 has 12 residues. Germline lookup yields CDR1 SGHRS and CDR2 YFSETQ. The chain recombines TRBV5-1 with TRBJ1-1; D remains unclear. The TCR sequence derives from a female donor in good health and CMV-seronegative. Specimen: PBMCs. The CDR3 is CASTEGNTEAFF. CDR3 in DNA: TGCGCCAGCACGGAGGGGAACACTGAAGCTTTCTTT.